This T cell receptor beta chain was documented in a study of a mutant IDH1 vaccine in newly diagnosed glioma. As for time point: baseline, week 1 (first vaccination visit). The treatment here: pre-vaccination baseline after standard-of-care therapy. The table came from immunoSEQ multiplex PCR; TCRdb's copy has only in-frame clones and leaves some out. The sample gives around 50,000 clones, more than 80% of which show up once; 2% to 3% is in the top ten. The TCR comes from a man between 40 and 49 years old with glioma. Sequenced material: PBMCs, taken from a glioma patient treated with radiotherapy, temozolomide or both.

The CDR3 reads CASSQALPGPLSYEQYF. The CDR3, as DNA: TGCGCCAGCAGCCAAGCCCTCCCGGGACCTTTATCCTACGAGCAGTACTTC. The chain uses TRBV4-3 and TRBJ2-7; D tentatively fits TRBD1 or TRBD2 (5 bases each). The CDR3 spans 17 residues. The germline gives CDR1 LGHNA, CDR2 YSLEER. V was shortened by 1 base and J by 1 base, with 17 bases between the two germline ends.